A single sample gave rise to the 32 T cell receptor beta chains below, sequenced in a study of cytotoxic CD8 clonotypes in ibrutinib-treated CLL. Repertoires were generated with immunoSEQ multiplex PCR, while TCRdb's copy carries only in-frame clones and drops some. Of tens of thousands of clones in the sample, approximately 52% were seen once. The material was PBMCs, obtained after 24 months of ibrutinib treatment. These receptors all stem from a human donor with chronic lymphocytic leukemia.

The chain has TRBV5-1 and TRBJ1-6; tentative D call: TRBD1 (6 bases). Trimming cost V 7 bases and J 6 bases, with 14 bases left between them. The CDR3 covers 14 residues. Germline V CDR1 and CDR2: SGHRS, YFSETQ. For the CDR3, the DNA is TGCGCCAGCCCGGGTTGCAGGGGTAATTCACCCCTCCACTTT. As protein: CASPGCRGNSPLHF. Filled out from reference TRBV5-1 and TRBJ1-6, the complete variable domain reads KAGVTQTPRYLIKTRGQQVTLSCSPISGHRSVSWYQQTPGQGLQFLFEYFSETQRNKGNFPGRFSGRQFSNSRSEMNVSTLELGDSALYLCASPGCRGNSPLHFGNGTRLTVT.

This clone has only one observation. The chain couples TRBV7-6 to TRBJ1-4, with D maybe TRBD1 (5 bases). Germline CDR1 is SGHVS and CDR2 is FNYEAQ. The CDR3 is 12 residues long. V lost 5 bases, J lost 6 bases, and 7 bases lay in between. The CDR3 DNA is TGTGCCAGCAGCAGGGGCGATGAAAAACTGTTTTTT. It translates to CASSRGDEKLFF.

The chain couples TRBV19 to TRBJ2-1, with 10 positions matching TRBD2. The CDR3 runs 13 residues. The trim removed 4 bases at V and 10 bases at J, leaving 4 bases unmatched. Germline V gene data show CDR1 as LNHDA and CDR2 as SQIVND (reference sequence). CDR3 amino acids: CASSNSGRGEQFF. In DNA, the CDR3 is TGTGCCAGTAGTAACAGCGGGAGGGGAGAGCAGTTCTTC.

At least ten counts were recorded for this clone. V gene TRBV28 combines with J gene TRBJ2-1; perhaps TRBD1 as D (5 bases). The CDR3 spans 13 residues. Germline V gene data show CDR1 as MDHEN and CDR2 as SYDVKM. Deletions cut 4 bases from V and 16 bases from J, with 20 bases between. This chain's CDR3 is CASSSSVRQQKFF. The CDR3 nucleotides read TGTGCCAGCAGTTCTTCCGTACGACAGCAGAAATTCTTC.

The V and J genes are TRBV28 and TRBJ1-3; D remains ambiguous. The germline V gene encodes CDR1 MDHEN and CDR2 SYDVKM. The V gene lost 2 bases and the J gene lost 8 bases, with 7 bases spanning the gap. The length of the CDR3 is 12 residues. CDR3 protein: CASSLVFDTIYF. The CDR3 region has the DNA TGTGCCAGCAGTTTAGTGTTTGACACCATATATTTT.

The chain employs TRBV18 and TRBJ2-7; 8 positions match TRBD1. V was pared by 2 bases and J by 5 bases, with 5 bases of the junction left unmatched. The germline V gene encodes CDR1 KGHSH and CDR2 LQKENI. This CDR3 is 14 amino acids long. The CDR3 protein is CASSPGQGANEQYF. Here the CDR3 DNA reads TGTGCCAGCTCACCAGGCCAGGGGGCTAACGAGCAGTACTTC.

J is TRBJ2-1 and V is TRBV2, with 9 bases lining up with TRBD1. CDR1 and CDR2 (germline): SNHLY, FYNNEI. The trim removed 8 bases at V and 9 bases at J, leaving 11 bases unmatched. This CDR3 is 14 amino acids long. This chain's CDR3 is CASVHRGLIVEQFF. CDR3 sequence (DNA): TGTGCCAGCGTTCACAGGGGGCTTATTGTTGAGCAGTTCTTC. The full variable domain, completed using reference TRBV2 and TRBJ2-1, is EPEVTQTPSHQVTQMGQEVILRCVPISNHLYFYWYRQILGQKVEFLVSFYNNEISEKSEIFDDQFSVERPDGSNFTLKIRSTKLEDSAMYFCASVHRGLIVEQFFGPGTRLTVL.

This clone was counted at least ten times. The chain employs TRBV2 and TRBJ2-2; D perhaps matches TRBD1 (5 bases). Germline V gene lookup returns CDR1 SNHLY and CDR2 FYNNEI. Trimming shortened V by 7 bases and J by 5 bases, and 11 bases separated the two germline ends. This CDR3 is 13 amino acids long. The DNA for the CDR3 is TGTGCCAGCAAATTGGGGCTTACCGGGGAGCTGTTTTTT. Translated: CASKLGLTGELFF.

The CDR3 spells CASSFTGKGRYGYTF. CDR3 sequence (DNA): TGTGCCAGCAGCTTCACAGGGAAGGGGAGATATGGCTACACCTTC. This chain joins TRBV5-6 and TRBJ1-2; a possible D gene is TRBD1 (6 bases). Trimming took off 2 bases at V and 5 bases at J, with 16 bases between the two ends. The CDR3 has 15 residues. Germline CDR1 SGHDT, CDR2 YYEEEE.

The chain is built from TRBV4-2 and TRBJ2-7, with D possibly matching TRBD2 (5 bases). The V and J ends lost 4 bases and 3 bases respectively, with 19 bases between them. This CDR3 comprises 16 residues. Germline V gene data show CDR1 as LGHNA and CDR2 as YNFKEQ. CDR3 sequence: CASSPEPGEGGYEQYF. The CDR3 region has the DNA TGTGCCAGCAGCCCGGAGCCCGGAGAAGGAGGCTACGAGCAGTACTTC.

This clone was counted between two and nine times. The CDR3 is CASSEWTVYGYTF. The CDR3 region has the DNA TGTGCCAGCAGTGAATGGACCGTCTATGGCTACACCTTC. J is TRBJ1-2 and V is TRBV2; no clear D. The CDR3 consists of 13 residues. Germline V gene lookup returns CDR1 SNHLY and CDR2 FYNNEI. Trimming shortened V by 2 bases and J by 4 bases, and 8 bases separated the two germline ends.

The sample holds a few counts of this clone. V gene TRBV27 combines with J gene TRBJ2-3; no reliable D call. V shed 3 bases and J shed 3 bases, with 10 bases lying between them. The CDR3 covers 14 residues. CDR1 and CDR2 from the germline V gene are MNHEY and SMNVEV (reference sequence). Here the CDR3 reads CASSFGRITDTQYF. The CDR3 DNA reads TGTGCCAGCAGTTTTGGCAGGATTACAGATACGCAGTATTTT.

V and J are TRBV28 and TRBJ2-7; D may match TRBD1 or TRBD2 (5 bases each). CDR1 MDHEN and CDR2 SYDVKM come from the germline V gene. The V end lost 7 bases, the J end lost 0 bases, and 19 bases lay between the germline ends. The CDR3 is 16 residues long. The CDR3 loop is CASNPGASGSSYEQYF. The CDR3 region has the DNA TGTGCCAGCAATCCTGGGGCTTCGGGGAGCTCCTACGAGCAGTACTTC.

This clone was detected only once. The sample has other DNA sequences that encode this CDR3 too. The chain recombines TRBV5-1 with TRBJ2-3; D unclear. The CDR3 sequence is 12 residues long. Trimming stripped 4 bases from V and 2 bases from J, with 5 bases between. Germline V lookup: CDR1 SGHRS, CDR2 YFSETQ. Written as DNA, the CDR3 is TGCGCCAGCAGCCCGTCCACAGATACGCAGTATTTT. Its protein product is CASSPSTDTQYF.

The rearrangement uses TRBV15 and TRBJ2-7; 8 bases map to TRBD1. There are 15 residues in the CDR3. Per the germline V gene, CDR1 is LNHNV and CDR2 is YYDKDF (reference sequence). The V and J ends lost 2 bases and 6 bases, in that order; junction bases with no gene match: 9. CDR3 loop: CATSRPGAGTGEQYF. The DNA of the CDR3 is TGTGCCACCAGCAGACCCGGGGCCGGGACAGGCGAGCAGTACTTC.

V gene TRBV27 combines with J gene TRBJ2-3, with 12 bases matching TRBD2. CDR3 size: 16 residues. V gave up 1 base and J gave up 3 bases; unmatched junction bases: 2. Germline CDR1 is MNHEY and CDR2 is SMNVEV (reference sequence). The CDR3 here is CASSLFGLAGTDTQYF. The CDR3 DNA is TGTGCCAGCAGTTTATTCGGACTAGCGGGAACAGATACGCAGTATTTT.

In this sample, this clone turned up once. In DNA, the CDR3 is TGTGCCAGCAGTTTTCTGGCCTACAATCAGCCCCAGCATTTT. Amino acids: CASSFLAYNQPQHF. This chain connects TRBV28 to TRBJ1-5; D remains unclear. V was cut by 3 bases and J by 3 bases, with 9 bases left in between. CDR1 MDHEN and CDR2 SYDVKM come from the germline V gene. This CDR3 contains 14 residues.

There are many counts of this clone. The J gene is TRBJ1-3, the V gene TRBV10-2; tentatively, D is TRBD1 (5 bases). Germline V lookup: CDR1 WSHSY, CDR2 SAAADI. The V end was cut by 7 bases, the J end by 4 bases, with 11 bases between. CDR3 length: 13 amino acids. The CDR3 is CASTPGFGNTIYF. DNA for the CDR3: TGCGCCAGCACCCCAGGGTTCGGAAACACCATATATTTT.

This clone has only a few counts. The V and J genes are TRBV13 and TRBJ1-2; possible D gene TRBD1, 6 bases. The length of the CDR3 is 15 residues. Germline V gene data show CDR1 as PRHDT and CDR2 as FYEKMQ (reference sequence). V gave up 3 bases and J gave up 6 bases, with 17 bases separating them. CDR3 DNA: TGTGCCAGCAGCTTTTCTGACAGGAGGACGGATGGCTACACCTTC. Its translation is CASSFSDRRTDGYTF.

The J gene is TRBJ2-7, the V gene TRBV5-4, with 8 bases that match TRBD2. V lost 4 bases and J lost 6; bases outside the gene matches: 15. The CDR3 length is 16 residues. The V gene's germline CDR1 is SGHNT and CDR2 YYREEE (reference sequence). The CDR3 bases are TGTGCCAGCAGCCCCGGCGCGGCGGGAGGATCCGGCGAGCAGTACTTC. This sequence encodes CASSPGAAGGSGEQYF. Full variable domain (rest looked up from reference TRBV5-4 and TRBJ2-7): ETGVTQSPTHLIKTRGQQVTLRCSSQSGHNTVSWYQQALGQGPQFIFQYYREEENGRGNFPPRFSGLQFPNYSSELNVNALELDDSALYLCASSPGAAGGSGEQYFGPGTRLTVT.

This clone appeared a single time. This chain uses TRBV4-1 with TRBJ1-2; 7 nucleotides match TRBD1. Germline values: CDR1 MGHRA, CDR2 YSYEKL. The CDR3 has 15 residues. With V trimmed by 5 bases and J by 3 bases, 9 bases remained unmatched. The CDR3 DNA reads TGCGCCAGCAGCAAGGACAGGCCGGGGGACTATGGCTACACCTTC. Protein product: CASSKDRPGDYGYTF.

This clone came up a few times. This chain links TRBV19 with TRBJ2-3; 10 nucleotides align to TRBD2. J gave up 5 bases and V 4 bases, and 3 bases lay outside the gene matches. Germline V gene data show CDR1 as LNHDA and CDR2 as SQIVND (reference sequence). This CDR3 is built from 14 residues. The DNA for the CDR3 is TGTGCCAGTAGTACCCTAGCGGGAGTAGATACGCAGTATTTT. Translation gives CASSTLAGVDTQYF.

The rearrangement uses TRBV19 and TRBJ2-1, with TRBD2 identical over 8 bases. The CDR3 contains 14 residues. In germline, CDR1 is LNHDA, CDR2 SQIVND (reference sequence). The V segment lost 1 base and the J segment 8 bases; nucleotides outside the gene matches: 4. CDR3 loop: CASSIAALADEQFF. The CDR3 DNA reads TGTGCCAGTAGTATAGCCGCACTAGCGGATGAGCAGTTCTTC.

At least ten counts were recorded for this clone. The chain links TRBV4-1 to TRBJ1-2; D call uncertain. Trimming shortened V by 3 bases and J by 8 bases, and 10 bases separated the two germline ends. Per the germline V gene, CDR1 is MGHRA and CDR2 is YSYEKL. CDR3 length: 12 residues. CDR3 DNA: TGCGCCAGCAGCCAGGGAGTAGGCGGCTACACCTTC. Translation: CASSQGVGGYTF.

J is TRBJ1-5 and V is TRBV5-3, with 9 bases identical to TRBD1. Being an ORF, TRBV5-3 has a function that is uncertain. This CDR3 spans 16 amino acids. Germline trimming cut 0 bases from V and 3 bases from J; bases unmatched to any gene: 4. CDR3 in amino acids: CARSLGDRVDNQPQHF. The CDR3 coding sequence is TGTGCCAGAAGCTTGGGGGACAGGGTAGACAATCAGCCCCAGCATTTT.

This clone came up many times. V gene TRBV28 combines with J gene TRBJ1-2; weak D call: TRBD1 (5 bases). The germline CDR1 and CDR2 sequences are MDHEN and SYDVKM. The CDR3 is 14 amino acids. V lost 2 bases and J 8 bases, leaving 15 bases between the germline ends. The CDR3 DNA reads as TGTGCCAGCAGTTTAGTTCAGGGAGGGACCGGCTACACCTTC. Translated, it gives CASSLVQGGTGYTF.

Here the CDR3 DNA reads TGTGCCACCAGGACTAGCGGGGCTACCGGTACGCAGTATTTT. Translation: CATRTSGATGTQYF. The V and J genes are TRBV6-5 and TRBJ2-3; 12 bases map to TRBD2. Looked up from germline, CDR1 is MNHEY and CDR2 is SVGAGI. This CDR3 has 14 amino acids. The V and J ends lost 10 bases and 8 bases, in that order; junction bases with no gene match: 10.

The chain recombines TRBV16 with TRBJ2-4; tentative D call: TRBD1 (6 bases). CDR1 KGHSY and CDR2 FQNENV come from the germline V gene. V lost 7 bases, J lost 0 bases, and 13 bases lay in between. CDR3 length: 15 amino acids. The CDR3 bases are TGTGCCAGCAACCAGGGGACCTTAGCCAAAAACATTCAGTACTTC. Amino acid sequence: CASNQGTLAKNIQYF. Using reference TRBV16 and TRBJ2-4 for the parts outside the CDR3, the full variable domain is GEEVAQTPKHLVRGEGQKAKLYCAPIKGHSYVFWYQQVLKNEFKFLISFQNENVFDETGMPKERFSAKCLPNSPCSLEIQATKLEDSAVYFCASNQGTLAKNIQYFGAGTRLSVL.

The V call is TRBV11-3, the J call TRBJ2-2, with D unresolved. Germline assignment: CDR1 SGHNT and CDR2 YENEEA. Trimming pared 3 bases from V and 5 bases from J, leaving 7 bases between. CDR3 length: 13 residues. CDR3 protein: CASSLLRTGELFF. In nucleotides, the CDR3 is TGTGCCAGCAGCTTGCTGCGTACCGGGGAGCTGTTTTTT.

This chain joins TRBV6-5 and TRBJ1-1, with a tentative D call TRBD1 (5 bases). The CDR3 runs 13 residues. V lost 5 bases and J lost 4, with 11 bases in between. CDR1 and CDR2 from the germline V gene are MNHEY and SVGAGI. CDR3 sequence (DNA): TGTGCCAGCAGTGAAACCCAGGGCACTGAAGCTTTCTTT. This sequence encodes CASSETQGTEAFF.

V usage is TRBV7-2 and J usage is TRBJ2-7, with 9 nucleotides matching TRBD2. J was trimmed by 4 bases and V by 1 base; bases with no gene match: 14. The CDR3 is 18 residues long. The germline CDR1 and CDR2 sequences are SGHTA and FQGNSA. The CDR3: CASSLVITPWTSDYEQYF. CDR3 nucleotides: TGTGCCAGCAGCTTAGTGATAACCCCCTGGACTAGCGATTACGAGCAGTACTTC.

The table lists this clone with a few counts. This chain connects TRBV28 to TRBJ1-1; 7 bases are shared with TRBD1. The CDR3 has 14 amino acids. V lost 2 bases, J lost 6 bases, and 6 bases stayed unmatched. CDR1 and CDR2 (germline): MDHEN, SYDVKM. CDR3 in amino acids: CASSLGGTVAEAFF. The CDR3 region has the DNA TGTGCCAGCAGTTTAGGAGGGACAGTCGCTGAAGCTTTCTTT.